This T cell receptor beta chain was sequenced during a study of T cell responses to AZD1222 COVID-19 vaccine. CDR3 size: 15 residues. Germline-derived CDR1 and CDR2 are SGHRS and YFSETQ. V shed 7 bases and J shed 6 bases, with 19 bases lying between them. The sample holds a few counts of this clone. TCRdb's table, derived via immunoSEQ multiplex PCR, lists solely in-frame clones and lacks some. The data contain roughly 120,000 clones, 94% of them singletons. This TCR derives from an adult who received the AZD1222 COVID-19 vaccine. This sample comprised peripheral blood, obtained 28 days after the second AZD1222 dose. The chain is built from TRBV5-1 and TRBJ2-2; D is perhaps TRBD2 (5 bases). The DNA for the CDR3 is TGCGCCAGCGCGTCCTCACTAGTGGTGGCCGGGGAGCTGTTTTTT. Its protein product is CASASSLVVAGELFF.